This T cell receptor beta chain was recorded in a study of spatial heterogeneity in lung cancer (dated by TCRdb to between 2018 and 2020). Regarding the research as a whole: Beta-chain transcripts were consistently detected in greater numbers than alpha-chain transcripts, which likely reflects a higher abundance of beta-chain transcripts. TCR transcript counts in tumor regions correlated strongly with a T cell transcriptional module score from matched bulk RNA-seq. In the raw uncorrected reads, each unique combination of TCR and UMI appeared more than ten times on average. The study quantitatively compared TCR alpha and beta repertoires across multiple tumor regions, matched nontumor lung and blood in non-small cell lung cancer. Nonsynonymous mutation counts, determined by whole-exome sequencing of tumor tissue, were related to features of the TCR repertoire. Both alpha and beta chains were TCR-sequenced in samples taken at surgery, namely 220 tumor regions, approximately 66 matched nontumor lung samples and approximately 51 PBMC samples. The investigation overall reported the following: The tumor nonsynonymous mutation count correlated with the number of expanded intratumoral alpha and beta TCRs. Estimated TCR-seq coverage of tumor T cells was only about 7.4% for alpha chains and around 13% for beta chains. Additional single-cell paired TCR alpha and beta sequencing was considered necessary to confirm, at a functional level, the hypothesis that regional TCRs recognize regional mutations. Counts of ubiquitous and regional expanded TCRs were found to correlate with counts of ubiquitous and regional nonsynonymous mutations, respectively.

What this sample's time point label stands for: sample taken at primary tumor resection. The donors were approximately 70 patients from the lung TRACERx cohort who had early-stage, untreated non-small cell lung cancer. Whole RNA extracted from tumor and nontumor lung tissue, or from cryopreserved PBMC samples, was used for TCR sequencing without cell sorting. Only patients for whom sufficient RNA was available from at least two tumor regions were selected for TCR sequencing. Before being selected, tumor and adjacent nontumor lung specimens were reviewed by a lung pathologist. Library preparation was by 5' RACE. Sequencing took place on a NextSeq 500. In the TCR library protocol, a unique molecular identifier was attached to each TCR cDNA molecule so that PCR and sequencing errors could be corrected. The paper's processing steps were these. TCR identification, UMI-based error correction and CDR3 extraction were all carried out with Decombinator tools. TCRs above a frequency of 2 per 1,000, corresponding to the top 1% of the tumor frequency distribution, were defined as expanded. Expanded tumor TCRs were classed as regional if statistically deemed absent (corrected P<0.05) from at least one tumor region, otherwise ubiquitous. Each repertoire was subsampled 100 times to 5,000 TCRs, after which Renyi diversity was computed with the R vegan package. To build CDR3 similarity networks, amino acid triplet string-kernel similarity was used, and CDR3s were connected when their pairwise similarity was above 0.82. The raw public data were reprocessed by TCRdb itself: fastp quality trimming at Q25, MiXCR clonotype calling, in-frame beta chains only. Identical CDR3 proteins give one entry, which carries the most common genes and DNA. TCRdb assigned the V and J calls; the authors' analysis was not used. The sample table records 18,000 or so distinct CDR3 sequences; about 6.5% of these occur just once. 20% to 25% of the sample is in the top ten clones.

A word on this clonotype: What antigen it recognizes has not been identified. Within one base of it there is no much larger clone, and no base qualities were kept.

V and J are truncated by 4 bases and 8 bases respectively, leaving an intervening sequence of 11 bases. The CDR3, from cysteine to phenylalanine, totals 12 residues. The DNA shown is the 36-base CDR3, in frame from base 1. CDR1 is given as SGHTA and CDR2 as FQGTGA, both from the germline V gene. Sequencing used lung tumor tissue, obtained at surgery. The rearrangement combines TRBV7-3 with TRBJ1-2; possibly the D gene is TRBD1, per 5 matching bases. The receptor's source is a female donor with early-stage non-small cell lung cancer. The CDR3 in this case is CASSSGTRGYTF. The bases are TGTGCCAGCAGCTCCGGGACGCGGGGCTACACCTTC.